These 2 T cell receptor beta chains originate from one sample sequenced in a study of cytomegalovirus exposure and HLA in healthy donors. PCR amplification relied on 60 Vbeta primers (plus 13 Jbeta primers). Sequenced by immunoSEQ multiplex PCR; TCRdb stores in-frame clones only, minus some. The table has a few hundred thousand clones, roughly 80% seen once. The sequencing sample was made of PBMCs. Receptor source: a man aged 25-45 years in good health and CMV-seronegative.

This chain connects TRBV27 to TRBJ1-6; no firm D call. CDR3 length: 14 amino acids. Germline loops: CDR1 MNHEY, CDR2 SMNVEV (reference sequence). The V gene lost 3 bases and the J gene lost 6 bases, with 9 bases spanning the gap. The CDR3 nucleotides are TGTGCCAGCAGTTTCCGACAAGCTAATTCACCCCTCCACTTT. As protein: CASSFRQANSPLHF.

The V and J genes are TRBV6-5 and TRBJ2-7, with unresolved D. This CDR3 has 15 amino acids. V was cut by 6 bases and J by 2 bases, with 17 bases left in between. The germline V gene encodes CDR1 MNHEY and CDR2 SVGAGI. CDR3 sequence: CASSQGSSKPYEQYF. CDR3 coding DNA: TGTGCCAGCAGCCAAGGTAGCTCAAAACCCTACGAGCAGTACTTC.